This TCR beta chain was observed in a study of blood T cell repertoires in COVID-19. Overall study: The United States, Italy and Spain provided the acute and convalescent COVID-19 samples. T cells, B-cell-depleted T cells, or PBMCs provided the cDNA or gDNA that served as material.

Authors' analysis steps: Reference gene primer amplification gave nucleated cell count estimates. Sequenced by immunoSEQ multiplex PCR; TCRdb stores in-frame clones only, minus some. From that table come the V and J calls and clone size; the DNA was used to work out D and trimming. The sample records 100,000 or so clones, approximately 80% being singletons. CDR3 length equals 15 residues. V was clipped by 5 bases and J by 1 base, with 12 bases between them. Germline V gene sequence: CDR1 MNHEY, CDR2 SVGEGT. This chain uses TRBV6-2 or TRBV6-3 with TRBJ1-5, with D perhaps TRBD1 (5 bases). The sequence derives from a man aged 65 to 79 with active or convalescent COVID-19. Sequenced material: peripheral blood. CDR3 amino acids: CASSTRGGSNQPQHF. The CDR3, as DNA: TGTGCCAGCAGTACCCGGGGGGGGAGCAATCAGCCCCAGCATTTT.